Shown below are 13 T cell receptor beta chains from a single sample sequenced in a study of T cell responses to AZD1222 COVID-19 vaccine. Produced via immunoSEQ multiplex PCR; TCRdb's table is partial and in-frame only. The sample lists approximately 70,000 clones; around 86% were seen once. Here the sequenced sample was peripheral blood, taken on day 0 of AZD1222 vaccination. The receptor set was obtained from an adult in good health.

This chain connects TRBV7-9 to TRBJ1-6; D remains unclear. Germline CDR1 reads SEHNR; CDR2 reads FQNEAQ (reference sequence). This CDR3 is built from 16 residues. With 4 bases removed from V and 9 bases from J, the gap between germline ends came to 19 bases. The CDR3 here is CASSSSPQAGGSPLHF. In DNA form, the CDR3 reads TGTGCCAGCAGCTCGAGCCCACAAGCCGGAGGTTCACCCCTCCACTTT.

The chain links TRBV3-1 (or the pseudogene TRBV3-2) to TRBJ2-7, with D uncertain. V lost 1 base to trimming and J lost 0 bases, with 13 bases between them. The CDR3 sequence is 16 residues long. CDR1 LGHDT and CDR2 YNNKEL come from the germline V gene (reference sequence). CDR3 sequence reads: CASSQAHTASSYEQYF. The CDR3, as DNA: TGTGCCAGCAGCCAAGCACATACAGCGAGCTCCTACGAGCAGTACTTC.

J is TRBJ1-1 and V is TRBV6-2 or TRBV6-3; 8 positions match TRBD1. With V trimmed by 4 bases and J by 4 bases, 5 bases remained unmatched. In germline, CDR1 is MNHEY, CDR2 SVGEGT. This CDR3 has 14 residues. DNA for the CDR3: TGTGCCAGCAGTTTAACAGGGGGTGTCACTGAAGCTTTCTTT. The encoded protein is CASSLTGGVTEAFF.

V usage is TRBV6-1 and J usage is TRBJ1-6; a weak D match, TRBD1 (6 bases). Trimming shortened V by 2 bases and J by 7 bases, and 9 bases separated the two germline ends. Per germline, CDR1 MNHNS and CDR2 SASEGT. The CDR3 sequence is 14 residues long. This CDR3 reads CASSEPTGNSPLHF. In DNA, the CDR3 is TGTGCCAGCAGTGAACCAACAGGGAATTCACCCCTCCACTTT.

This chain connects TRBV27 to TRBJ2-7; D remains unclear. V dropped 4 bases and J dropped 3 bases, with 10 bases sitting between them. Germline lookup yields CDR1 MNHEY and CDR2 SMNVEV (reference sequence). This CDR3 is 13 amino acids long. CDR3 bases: TGTGCCAGCAGTTCTGGGTCTCTCTACGAGCAGTACTTC. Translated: CASSSGSLYEQYF.

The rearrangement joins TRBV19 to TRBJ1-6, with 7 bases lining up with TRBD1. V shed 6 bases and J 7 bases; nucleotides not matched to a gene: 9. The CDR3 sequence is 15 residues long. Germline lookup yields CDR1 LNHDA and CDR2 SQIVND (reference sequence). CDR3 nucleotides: TGTGCCAGTAGAAGCCAAGGACAGGTGAATTCACCCCTCCACTTT. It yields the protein CASRSQGQVNSPLHF.

The CDR3 sequence is CASSFQGPTRAFF. The CDR3 region has the DNA TGTGCCAGCAGCTTTCAGGGGCCCACCCGAGCTTTCTTT. The chain is built from TRBV11-2 and TRBJ1-1; TRBD1 is a possible D gene (6 bases). Germline loops: CDR1 SGHAT, CDR2 FQNNGV. This CDR3 spans 13 amino acids. V was clipped by 3 bases and J by 10 bases, with 15 bases between them.

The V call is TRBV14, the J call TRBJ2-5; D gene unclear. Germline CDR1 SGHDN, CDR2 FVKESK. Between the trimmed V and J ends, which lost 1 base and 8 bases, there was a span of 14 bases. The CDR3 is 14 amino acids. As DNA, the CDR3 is TGTGCCAGCAGCCAAGGGAACCGGGTTGGAACCCAGTACTTC. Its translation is CASSQGNRVGTQYF.

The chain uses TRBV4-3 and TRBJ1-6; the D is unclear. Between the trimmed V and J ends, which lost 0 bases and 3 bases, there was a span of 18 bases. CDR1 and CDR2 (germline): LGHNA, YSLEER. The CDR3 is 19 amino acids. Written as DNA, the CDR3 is TGCGCCAGCAGCCAAGATTTCGCCGGGATCACTTACTATAATTCACCCCTCCACTTT. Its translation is CASSQDFAGITYYNSPLHF.

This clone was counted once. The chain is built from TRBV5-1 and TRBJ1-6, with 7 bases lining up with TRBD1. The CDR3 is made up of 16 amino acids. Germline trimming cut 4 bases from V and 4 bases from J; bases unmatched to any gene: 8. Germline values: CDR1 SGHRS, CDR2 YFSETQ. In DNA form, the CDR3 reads TGCGCCAGCAGCGCTACAGGGGCCCAGTATAATTCACCCCTCCACTTT. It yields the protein CASSATGAQYNSPLHF. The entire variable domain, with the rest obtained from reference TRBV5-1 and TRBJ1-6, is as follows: KAGVTQTPRYLIKTRGQQVTLSCSPISGHRSVSWYQQTPGQGLQFLFEYFSETQRNKGNFPGRFSGRQFSNSRSEMNVSTLELGDSALYLCASSATGAQYNSPLHFGNGTRLTVT.

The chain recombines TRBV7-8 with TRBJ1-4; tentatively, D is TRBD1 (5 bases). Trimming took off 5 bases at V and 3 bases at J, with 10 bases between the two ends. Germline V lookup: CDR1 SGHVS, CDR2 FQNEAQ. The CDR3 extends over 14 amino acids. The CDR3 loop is CASSQGRSNEKLFF. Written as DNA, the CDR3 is TGTGCCAGCAGCCAGGGACGTTCTAATGAAAAACTGTTTTTT.

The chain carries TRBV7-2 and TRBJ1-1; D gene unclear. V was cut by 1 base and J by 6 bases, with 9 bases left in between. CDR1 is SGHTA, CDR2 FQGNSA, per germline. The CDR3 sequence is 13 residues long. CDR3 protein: CASSLDSRAEAFF. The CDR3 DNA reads TGTGCCAGCAGCTTAGACTCGAGAGCTGAAGCTTTCTTT.

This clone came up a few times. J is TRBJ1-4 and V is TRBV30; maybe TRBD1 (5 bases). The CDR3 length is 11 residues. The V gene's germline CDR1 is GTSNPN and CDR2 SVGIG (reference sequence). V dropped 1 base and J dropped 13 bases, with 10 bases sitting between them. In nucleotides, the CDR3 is TGTGCCTGGAGTGCGGGGGGGATACTGTTTTTT. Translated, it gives CAWSAGGILFF.